A selection of T cell receptor beta chains follows, all from one sample in a study of T-cell reconstitution after alpha-beta-depleted transplantation in children. Each CDR3 protein is one row after TCRdb ran MiXCR on the PCR reads. The sample gives fewer than 350,000 distinct CDR3 sequences, 11% of which show up once; about 25% is in the top ten. Sample: peripheral blood, taken 180 days after TCRalphabeta/CD19-depleted stem cell transplant. Receptor source: a male patient aged 2-15 years who had a stem cell transplant for chronic granulomatous disease, so the T cells may come from the graft donor. The CDR3 runs from the conserved cysteine through the conserved F or W. The D gene is left open where the match is weak. Clone sizes are given selectively: once, few, many, or a class where the clone is expanded.

>many|TRBD2|TRBV20-1|TRBJ2-7
CSAKPSGLTYEQYF
TGCAGTGCGAAGCCTAGCGGGCTTACCTACGAGCAGTACTTC
>many|TRBD1|TRBV5-1|TRBJ2-7
CASSFGTGSYEQYF
TGCGCCAGCAGCTTCGGGACAGGGTCCTACGAGCAGTACTTC
>.|.|TRBV7-3|TRBJ2-1
CASSFSSLSEQFF
TGTGCCAGCAGCTTTTCTTCCCTCAGTGAGCAGTTCTTC
>many|.|TRBV18|TRBJ1-6
CASSPQSSYNSPLHF
TGTGCCAGCTCACCACAGAGCTCCTATAATTCACCCCTCCACTTT
>many|.|TRBV5-1|TRBJ2-7
CASSHTKGEQYF
TGCGCCAGCAGCCACACAAAGGGTGAGCAGTACTTC
>many|TRBD1|TRBV5-6|TRBJ1-1
CASSLVGQGRTEAFF
TGTGCCAGCAGCTTGGTGGGACAGGGAAGGACTGAAGCTTTCTTT
>medium-sized|TRBD2|TRBV27|TRBJ2-5
CASSWGLAGETQYF
TGTGCCAGCAGTTGGGGACTAGCGGGGGAGACCCAGTACTTC
>few|.|TRBV30|TRBJ1-1
CAWCRTLNTEAFF
TGTGCCTGGTGCCGGACTTTGAACACTGAAGCTTTCTTT
>.|.|TRBV29-1|TRBJ1-1
CSVAGDDMNTEAFF
TGCAGCGTTGCGGGCGATGATATGAACACTGAAGCTTTCTTT
>many|TRBD1|TRBV13|TRBJ2-7
CASSPTGTGGHEQYF
TGTGCCAGCAGCCCAACTGGGACAGGGGGCCACGAGCAGTACTTC
>many|.|TRBV9|TRBJ2-2
CASSAAGAVVTGELFF
TGTGCCAGCAGCGCAGCCGGCGCGGTTGTAACCGGGGAGCTGTTTTTT
>many|.|TRBV4-2|TRBJ2-2
CASSQVQGDLNTGELFF
TGTGCCAGCAGCCAAGTCCAGGGCGACTTAAACACCGGGGAGCTGTTTTTT
>.|.|TRBV24-1|TRBJ2-2
CATSDSTDYLNTGELFF
TGTGCCACCAGTGATTCGACCGACTACCTTAACACCGGGGAGCTGTTTTTT
>many|.|TRBV5-1|TRBJ1-6
CASSLYSDSLGSPLHF
TGCGCCAGCAGCTTATACTCGGACAGTCTCGGATCACCCCTCCACTTT
>many|TRBD1|TRBV5-8|TRBJ2-3
CASSLPPGQLSDTQYF
TGTGCCAGCAGCTTGCCCCCGGGACAGCTATCAGATACGCAGTATTTT
>many|TRBD2|TRBV25-1|TRBJ2-4
CASSEYGGRDIQYF
TGTGCCAGCAGTGAATACGGCGGGAGGGACATTCAGTACTTC
>few|TRBD1|TRBV14|TRBJ2-1
CASSQGRLQGALPSYNEQFF
TGTGCCAGCAGCCAAGGAAGATTACAGGGGGCGCTTCCCTCCTACAATGAGCAGTTCTTC
>few|.|TRBV29-1|TRBJ1-1
CSVEGGQRNTEAFF
TGCAGCGTTGAAGGTGGACAGCGGAACACTGAAGCTTTCTTT
>many|TRBD2|TRBV6-1|TRBJ2-3
CASSISLAGYTDTQYF
TGTGCCAGCAGTATCTCTCTAGCGGGGTATACAGATACGCAGTATTTT
>.|TRBD2|TRBV24-1|TRBJ2-3
CATSIAGGTDTQYF
TGTGCCACCTCAATAGCGGGGGGGACAGATACGCAGTATTTT
>many|TRBD1|TRBV6-5|TRBJ1-5
CASSYATGYQPQHF
TGTGCCAGCAGTTACGCGACAGGGTATCAGCCCCAGCATTTT
>many|TRBD1|TRBV5-6|TRBJ1-1
CASSPSYGTGVLNTEAFF
TGTGCCAGCAGCCCTAGTTACGGGACAGGAGTTTTGAACACTGAAGCTTTCTTT
>many|TRBD1|TRBV7-3|TRBJ2-2
CASSRTGGSGTGELFF
TGTGCCAGCAGCCGCACAGGGGGCTCGGGCACCGGGGAGCTGTTTTTT
>many|TRBD2|TRBV5-1|TRBJ2-3
CASSLPSGASTDTQYF
TGCGCCAGCAGCCTGCCTAGCGGGGCTAGCACAGATACGCAGTATTTT
>many|TRBD1|TRBV11-1|TRBJ2-1
CASSLGQGWNEQFF
TGTGCCAGCAGCTTGGGACAGGGGTGGAATGAGCAGTTCTTC
>many|.|TRBV20-1|TRBJ2-7
CSARDNSIWFYEQYF
TGCAGTGCTAGAGATAACTCAATCTGGTTCTACGAGCAGTACTTC
>many|.|TRBV30|TRBJ1-1
CAWSYGGNTEAFF
TGTGCCTGGAGCTATGGGGGGAACACTGAAGCTTTCTTT
>.|.|TRBV5-4|TRBJ2-4
CASSFGALGIQYF
TGTGCCAGCAGCTTTGGGGCGCTCGGCATTCAGTACTTC
>many|TRBD2|TRBV7-6|TRBJ2-4
CASSLLAGGPRKNIQYF
TGTGCCAGCAGCTTACTAGCGGGAGGGCCGAGAAAAAACATTCAGTACTTC
>many|TRBD1|TRBV12-3/TRBV12-4|TRBJ2-2
CASRPRTGGLGELFF
TGTGCCAGCAGACCTCGGACAGGGGGCTTGGGGGAGCTGTTTTTT
>few|.|TRBV29-1|TRBJ1-1
CSVGGWGQNTEAFF
TGCAGCGTTGGGGGATGGGGTCAGAACACTGAAGCTTTCTTT
>many|.|TRBV20-1|TRBJ2-5
CSSKSQETQYF
TGCAGTTCAAAGTCCCAAGAGACCCAGTACTTC
>many|.|TRBV7-6|TRBJ1-1
CASSSQMNTEAFF
TGTGCCAGCAGCTCACAGATGAACACTGAAGCTTTCTTT
>many|.|TRBV12-3/TRBV12-4|TRBJ2-7
CASSGGLSYEQYF
TGTGCCAGCAGTGGGGGACTTTCCTACGAGCAGTACTTC
>many|TRBD1|TRBV5-1|TRBJ2-3
CASSSGQAIDTQYF
TGCGCCAGCAGCTCTGGACAGGCGATCGATACGCAGTATTTT
>many|.|TRBV15|TRBJ2-1
CATSLKAVNEQFF
TGTGCCACCAGCTTAAAAGCAGTTAATGAGCAGTTCTTC
>many|.|TRBV29-1|TRBJ2-1
CSVEYLSASSYNEQFF
TGCAGCGTTGAATATCTGTCTGCAAGCTCCTACAATGAGCAGTTCTTC
>many|TRBD1|TRBV11-2|TRBJ2-5
CASSLQGAKETQYF
TGTGCCAGCAGCTTACAGGGGGCCAAAGAGACCCAGTACTTC
>many|TRBD2|TRBV29-1|TRBJ2-1
CSVENRRLAGVKFF
TGCAGCGTTGAAAATAGGAGACTAGCGGGAGTTAAGTTCTTC
>many|TRBD2|TRBV20-1|TRBJ2-1
CSARRAGGPIEQFF
TGCAGTGCTAGACGGGCGGGAGGGCCGATTGAGCAGTTCTTC
>many|.|TRBV7-9|TRBJ2-7
CASSLGVGATYEQYF
TGTGCCAGCAGCTTAGGAGTAGGGGCGACCTACGAGCAGTACTTC
>.|TRBD2|TRBV4-1|TRBJ2-3
CASSQSGGRGAPDTPYF
TGCGCCAGCAGCCAAAGCGGGGGCCGGGGGGCCCCAGATACGCCGTATTTT
>many|TRBD2|TRBV4-1|TRBJ2-3
CASSQEAGGPDTQYF
TGCGCCAGCAGCCAAGAAGCGGGGGGGCCAGATACGCAGTATTTT
>many|.|TRBV6-1|TRBJ1-6
CASSRAGNSPLHF
TGTGCCAGCAGTAGGGCTGGGAATTCACCCCTCCACTTT
>many|.|TRBV7-9|TRBJ1-6
CASSLVRGVPLHF
TGTGCCAGCAGCTTAGTACGGGGGGTTCCCCTCCACTTT
>many|.|TRBV6-5|TRBJ1-5
CASGLKPQHF
TGTGCCAGCGGATTGAAGCCCCAGCATTTT
>many|TRBD2|TRBV5-1|TRBJ2-1
CASSLELANEQFF
TGCGCCAGCAGCTTGGAACTAGCGAATGAGCAGTTCTTC
>many|.|TRBV29-1|TRBJ2-3
CSVGGTSTDTQYF
TGCAGCGTTGGGGGCACTAGCACAGATACGCAGTATTTT
>.|.|TRBV20-1|TRBJ2-5
CSANRDPGRETQYF
TGCAGTGCTAACCGGGACCCCGGAAGGGAGACCCAGTACTTC
>many|TRBD2|TRBV5-1|TRBJ2-1
CASSLFLQREGNEQFF
TGCGCCAGCAGCTTGTTTTTGCAGCGGGAAGGGAATGAGCAGTTCTTC
>many|.|TRBV7-9|TRBJ2-5
CASSLDRAETQYF
TGTGCCAGCAGCTTAGACAGGGCTGAGACCCAGTACTTC
>many|TRBD1|TRBV6-1|TRBJ1-2
CASSTDRMNYGYTF
TGTGCCAGCAGCACGGACAGGATGAACTATGGCTACACCTTC
>many|TRBD2|TRBV5-1|TRBJ2-3
CASRPTSGRDTQYF
TGCGCCAGCAGGCCTACTAGCGGGAGAGATACGCAGTATTTT
>many|TRBD1|TRBV20-1|TRBJ1-1
CSARRTGEGTEAFF
TGCAGTGCTAGGCGGACAGGGGAGGGCACTGAAGCTTTCTTT
>many|.|TRBV13|TRBJ1-1
CASSFFEKSLLNTEAFF
TGTGCCAGCAGCTTTTTTGAGAAGTCGCTACTGAACACTGAAGCTTTCTTT
>many|TRBD1|TRBV20-1|TRBJ2-1
CSASRAGQGRFWPDLEQFF
TGCAGTGCTAGCAGGGCGGGACAGGGGAGGTTTTGGCCAGACCTTGAGCAGTTCTTC
>many|TRBD1|TRBV2|TRBJ2-7
CASYPGQGEDEQYF
TGTGCCAGCTACCCGGGACAGGGAGAGGACGAGCAGTACTTC
>many|TRBD2|TRBV20-1|TRBJ2-1
CSASGWTSGSYEQFF
TGCAGTGCTAGTGGATGGACTAGCGGGAGCTATGAGCAGTTCTTC
>many|.|TRBV7-2|TRBJ1-2
CASSPHGAIDDGYTF
TGTGCCAGCAGCCCCCATGGGGCGATAGACGATGGCTACACCTTC
>many|.|TRBV21-1|TRBJ2-5
CASSKVFAQGRETQYF
TGTGCCAGCAGCAAAGTCTTTGCCCAGGGACGAGAGACCCAGTACTTC